This T cell receptor (beta chain) came from a study of cytomegalovirus exposure and HLA in healthy donors. Study outcomes and limitations: Most TCR sequences were rare, but some public TCRs occurred in many donors. Highly shared variants forming one cluster were likely a sequencing artifact. Reports credit the classifier with highly specific, highly sensitive diagnosis of cytomegalovirus status.

This clone came up many times. What it binds is not known. V gave up 6 bases and J gave up 6 bases; unmatched junction bases: 7. Looked up from germline, CDR1 is ENHRY and CDR2 is SYGVKD. This CDR3 has 14 residues. The PCR made use of 60 Vbeta and 13 Jbeta primers. Profiled with immunoSEQ multiplex PCR; TCRdb holds only in-frame clones, not every one. The sample lists roughly 110,000 clones; around four fifths were seen once. V gene TRBV10-3 combines with J gene TRBJ2-7, with 11 bases lining up with TRBD1. Sequencing used PBMCs. The clonotype originates from a man aged 30 to 45 in good health and CMV-seronegative. The CDR3 DNA reads as TGTGCCATCAGCTTGGACAGGGGGCAGAGCGAGCAGTACTTC. Its translation is CAISLDRGQSEQYF.